Below, 5 T cell receptor beta chains from the same sample are listed, as sequenced in a study of T cell responses to AZD1222 COVID-19 vaccine. Here immunoSEQ multiplex PCR was the method, and the copy in TCRdb shows in-frame clones only, minus some. The repertoire holds 150,000 to 180,000 clones, with roughly nine tenths as singletons. Sequencing used peripheral blood, obtained on day 0 of MenACWY control vaccination. These receptors were collected from an adult in good health.

The CDR3 DNA sequence: TGTGCCAGCAGCTCCGGGGGGGAGTATCAAGAGACCCAGTACTTC. Translated: CASSSGGEYQETQYF. This chain joins TRBV11-2 and TRBJ2-5; 8 bases map to TRBD2. Germline V gives CDR1 SGHAT, CDR2 FQNNGV. Losses at the gene ends were 4 bases for V and 2 bases for J; bases not matched to a gene: 6. The CDR3 has 15 residues.

CDR3: CASSLKYRNTIYF. The DNA of the CDR3 is TGTGCCAGCAGTCTAAAGTATCGAAACACCATATATTTT. V usage is TRBV3-1 (or the pseudogene TRBV3-2) and J usage is TRBJ1-3; no clear D gene. Trimming removed 6 bases at V and 5 bases at J, with 11 bases between. Germline CDR1 reads LGHDT; CDR2 reads YNNKEL (reference sequence). The CDR3 consists of 13 residues.

The chain employs TRBV24-1 and TRBJ1-2; 8 bases match TRBD1. Germline V gene lookup returns CDR1 KGHDR and CDR2 SFDVKD. There are 17 residues in the CDR3. J gave up 1 base and V 2 bases, and 8 bases lay outside the gene matches. The CDR3 sequence: CATSDSGTGVLNYGYTF. As DNA, the CDR3 is TGTGCCACCAGTGATTCCGGGACAGGAGTTCTTAACTATGGCTACACCTTC.

The chain employs TRBV5-1 and TRBJ2-1; D might be TRBD2 (5 bases). Germline V lookup: CDR1 SGHRS, CDR2 YFSETQ. The CDR3 extends over 15 amino acids. With 4 bases removed from V and 3 bases from J, the gap between germline ends came to 14 bases. As DNA, the CDR3 is TGCGCCAGCAGCCCCTCGGGGATCGTCTACAATGAGCAGTTCTTC. It translates to CASSPSGIVYNEQFF.

This sequence joins TRBV6-2 or TRBV6-3 and TRBJ2-7; D is unclear. Germline CDR1 is MNHEY and CDR2 is SVGEGT. V dropped 4 bases and J dropped 6 bases, with 10 bases sitting between them. This CDR3 is 12 amino acids long. The CDR3 loop reads CASSFPPPEQYF. CDR3 DNA sequence: TGTGCCAGCAGTTTCCCGCCCCCCGAGCAGTACTTC.